This TCR beta chain was sequenced during a study of blood T cell repertoires in COVID-19 (dated by TCRdb to the early 2020s). With respect to the entire study: Collaborator samples came from the United States, Italy and Spain and covered acute and convalescent phases of COVID-19. The prospective study material was composed of cDNA or gDNA derived from T cells, B-cell-depleted T cells, or PBMCs. Subjects who had been exposed to COVID-19, were actively infected with it, or had recovered from it provided the deeply sampled blood TCRbeta repertoires that made up the dataset. The repertoires were released in a freely available public database meant as a resource for research on the immune response to SARS-CoV-2. Samples came from the ongoing ImmuneRACE study (first 160 participants) plus 1,254 subjects from 6 global collaborators. Sample metadata almost always included a de-identified subject ID, COVID-19 status, age in years and sex. Where available, HLA class I and class II types were taken from metadata supplied by the sample provider and were not determined by assay-based typing.

The germline V gene encodes CDR1 KGHSH and CDR2 LQKENI. From the cysteine through the phenylalanine, the CDR3 covers 12 amino acids. The CDR3 DNA has 36 bases and is translated from base 1. V is reduced by 5 bases and J by 3 bases, leaving a spacing of 4 bases between them. The immunoSEQ Assay, a bias-controlled multiplex PCR, was used to amplify TCRbeta CDR3 regions from genomic DNA. Turning to the authors' computational methods: Nucleated cell counts per sample were estimated from amplification of reference gene primers within the assay. To quantify the absolute abundance of each unique TCRbeta CDR3 rearrangement, sequence reads were collapsed and filtered. Productive Simpson clonality was computed per sample as the square root of Simpson's diversity index over productive rearrangements. TCRdb's version of the immuneACCESS table is confined to in-frame rearrangements and falls short of the full clone set. An unresolved V gene accounts for under half of the shortfall where checked; the remainder is of unknown origin. That table supplies the V and J calls and clone size; D and trimming were determined from the DNA. The sample has around 200,000 clones on record, less than 90% of them singletons. The ten largest account for about 1.1% of the sample.

On the study overall, not on this receptor specifically: Clinical and demographic metadata were provided uncurated, with the amount varying by source and participant.

Regarding this clone: Its antigen specificity is not known. Per-base quality was not reported, and no clone a single base away is much larger than it.

Collaborating institutions collected whole blood in K2EDTA tubes following their own protocols. For TCRbeta analysis, collaborators shipped samples in one of three forms: frozen whole blood, isolated PBMCs, or DNA extracted from either of those sample types. Sequenced input: peripheral blood. The chain joins TRBV18 to TRBJ2-2, with an unclear D gene assignment. The origin of this receptor is a man aged 30 to 39 with acute or convalescent COVID-19. The nucleotide sequence is TGTGCCAGCTCATCGGACACCGGGGAGCTGTTTTTT. Its protein product is CASSSDTGELFF.